What follows are 31 T cell receptor beta chains derived from one specimen sequenced in a study of somatic mutations in cytotoxic T cells in rheumatoid arthritis. TCRdb's copy holds only in-frame clones and misses some; the assay was immunoSEQ multiplex PCR. Among 15,000 to 20,000 clones listed, just under 80% were seen once. What was sequenced was CD8+ T cells sorted from blood. These TCRs come from an adult with rheumatoid arthritis.

The CDR3, as DNA: TGTGCCAGCAGCTTGGTAGGTCCAGGGCCCAACTATGGCTACACCTTC. This sequence encodes CASSLVGPGPNYGYTF. The genes are TRBV5-5 and TRBJ1-2; D might be TRBD1 (5 bases). Trimming removed 0 bases from V and 2 bases from J, with 14 bases in between. The germline gives CDR1 SGHKS, CDR2 YYEKEE (reference sequence). This CDR3 region has 16 residues.

This sequence joins TRBV19 and TRBJ1-5, with 8 bases fitting TRBD1. The V segment lost 1 base and the J segment 3 bases; nucleotides outside the gene matches: 2. The CDR3 has 15 residues. Germline V gene lookup returns CDR1 LNHDA and CDR2 SQIVND (reference sequence). CDR3: CASSIGTGINQPQHF. Written as DNA, the CDR3 is TGTGCCAGTAGTATAGGGACAGGGATCAATCAGCCCCAGCATTTT.

In its sample, this clone ranks as medium-sized. The chain employs TRBV6-5 and TRBJ1-4; D uncertain. V dropped 4 bases and J dropped 0 bases, with 9 bases sitting between them. The CDR3 is made up of 15 amino acids. From germline, CDR1 is MNHEY and CDR2 SVGAGI. The CDR3 here is CASSLNPTTNEKLFF. Written as DNA, the CDR3 is TGTGCCAGCAGTTTGAACCCGACAACTAATGAAAAACTGTTTTTT.

The V gene is TRBV4-1, the J gene TRBJ2-7; D not certain. Germline V CDR1 and CDR2: MGHRA, YSYEKL. Between the trimmed V and J ends, which lost 0 bases and 9 bases, there was a span of 9 bases. The CDR3 spans 12 residues. CDR3 protein: CASSQDKHSQYF. In nucleotides, the CDR3 is TGCGCCAGCAGCCAAGATAAGCACTCGCAGTACTTC.

This clone has more than one count but fewer than ten. The chain employs TRBV29-1 and TRBJ2-7; 12 positions agree with TRBD1. Germline CDR1 and CDR2: SQVTM and ANQGSEA. V was clipped by 5 bases and J by 5 bases; unmatched bases: 7. CDR3 length equals 14 residues. CDR3: CSVCEGTGGNEQYF. Written as DNA, the CDR3 is TGCAGCGTTTGTGAAGGGACAGGGGGCAACGAGCAGTACTTC.

This chain uses TRBV19 with TRBJ1-5; unclear D gene. V was pared by 3 bases and J by 5 bases, with 8 bases between. From germline, CDR1 is LNHDA and CDR2 SQIVND (reference sequence). The CDR3 covers 13 residues. The CDR3: CASSMAGYQPQHF. The CDR3 coding sequence is TGTGCCAGTAGTATGGCGGGGTATCAGCCCCAGCATTTT.

V gene TRBV11-1 combines with J gene TRBJ1-1; the D is unclear. Between the trimmed V and J ends, which lost 4 bases and 2 bases, there was a span of 11 bases. The CDR3 is 14 amino acids. The germline V gene encodes CDR1 SGHAT and CDR2 FQDESV (reference sequence). The DNA for the CDR3 is TGTGCCAGCAGCTCAGCGGCCCTTAACACTGAAGCTTTCTTT. As protein: CASSSAALNTEAFF.

The J gene is TRBJ1-2, the V gene TRBV6-1, with D possibly matching TRBD1 (5 bases). The CDR3 runs to 11 residues. The germline gives CDR1 MNHNS, CDR2 SASEGT. Deletions cut 8 bases from V and 7 bases from J, with 11 bases between. This CDR3 is CASGAGSGYTF. The CDR3 nucleotides are TGTGCCAGCGGAGCAGGGTCTGGCTACACCTTC.

This sequence joins TRBV29-1 and TRBJ1-1; no firm D call. CDR3 length: 10 amino acids. Trimming pared 2 bases from V and 7 bases from J, leaving 5 bases between. CDR1 and CDR2 (germline): SQVTM, ANQGSEA. CDR3 region: CSVERYEAFF. CDR3 bases: TGCAGCGTTGAAAGGTATGAAGCTTTCTTT.

The chain couples TRBV27 to TRBJ2-7; D gene unclear. Trimming removed 3 bases from V and 6 bases from J, with 12 bases in between. The CDR3 is made up of 13 amino acids. Germline values: CDR1 MNHEY, CDR2 SMNVEV (reference sequence). CDR3 coding DNA: TGTGCCAGCAGTTTTACGGTCGGGTCCGAGCAGTACTTC. It is translated as CASSFTVGSEQYF.

This chain connects TRBV9 to TRBJ2-1; 10 bases fit TRBD2. Per germline, CDR1 SGDLS and CDR2 YYNGEE. This CDR3 has 15 amino acids. The V and J ends lost 0 bases and 8 bases, in that order; junction bases with no gene match: 5. The DNA of the CDR3 is TGTGCCAGCAGCGTAGAAGCGGGAGGGCCAGATGAGCAGTTCTTC. Translated, it gives CASSVEAGGPDEQFF. Complete variable domain (other parts from reference TRBV9 and TRBJ2-1): DSGVTQTPKHLITATGQRVTLRCSPRSGDLSVYWYQQSLDQGLQFLIQYYNGEERAKGNILERFSAQQFPDLHSELNLSSLELGDSALYFCASSVEAGGPDEQFFGPGTRLTVL.

This clone was observed a single time. The V gene is TRBV7-6, the J gene TRBJ2-7, with 9 bases that match TRBD1. With V trimmed by 5 bases and J by 2 bases, 4 bases remained unmatched. The CDR3 is 14 residues long. Germline V gene lookup returns CDR1 SGHVS and CDR2 FNYEAQ. The CDR3 DNA reads as TGTGCCAGCAGCGCAGGACAGGGGACCTACGAGCAGTACTTC. It codes for CASSAGQGTYEQYF.

CDR3 region: CASGPTSGRTDTQYF. In DNA, the CDR3 is TGTGCCAGCGGACCGACTAGCGGGAGAACAGATACGCAGTATTTT. The chain couples TRBV2 to TRBJ2-3; 12 positions agree with TRBD2. The germline V gene has CDR1 SNHLY and CDR2 FYNNEI. V lost 8 bases to trimming and J lost 3 bases; unmatched junction nucleotides: 6. This CDR3 has 15 amino acids.

The J gene is TRBJ1-1, the V gene TRBV5-1, with 11 bases identical to TRBD1. The CDR3 covers 15 residues. Trimming at V came to 4 bases and at J to 5 bases, leaving 7 bases not matched to a gene. Germline loops: CDR1 SGHRS, CDR2 YFSETQ. The CDR3 DNA reads TGCGCCAGCAGCACCTGGACAGGGGGCTCGACTGAAGCTTTCTTT. It yields the protein CASSTWTGGSTEAFF.

The rearrangement links TRBV5-5 to TRBJ2-6, with D perhaps matching TRBD2 (6 bases). Germline V lookup: CDR1 SGHKS, CDR2 YYEKEE (reference sequence). CDR3 length equals 17 residues. V dropped 3 bases and J dropped 2 bases, with 15 bases sitting between them. The CDR3 DNA reads TGTGCCAGCAGCTCACTTACCACGGGGGCTGGGGCCAACGTCCTGACTTTC. Translated, it gives CASSSLTTGAGANVLTF.

The rearrangement joins TRBV5-1 to TRBJ2-7; perhaps TRBD2 as D (6 bases). The germline V gene has CDR1 SGHRS and CDR2 YFSETQ. The CDR3 has 13 residues. V lost 0 bases, J lost 6 bases, and 10 bases lay in between. As DNA, the CDR3 is TGCGCCAGCAGCTTGGGGGCCGGGAGCGAGCAGTACTTC. Translation gives CASSLGAGSEQYF.

V usage is TRBV11-3 and J usage is TRBJ2-5; unclear D gene. V was trimmed by 3 bases and J by 4 bases, leaving 3 bases between them. CDR3 length: 11 residues. Germline lookup yields CDR1 SGHNT and CDR2 YENEEA. The CDR3 loop is CASSFSETQYF. The CDR3 coding sequence is TGTGCCAGCAGCTTTTCAGAGACCCAGTACTTC.

The chain recombines TRBV9 with TRBJ2-1, with TRBD2 matching 12 bases. This CDR3 is 16 amino acids long. V shed 6 bases and J 8 bases; nucleotides not matched to a gene: 12. Germline V gives CDR1 SGDLS, CDR2 YYNGEE. The CDR3 DNA sequence: TGTGCCAGCACTTACTCGACTAGCGGGAGTTTCGATGAGCAGTTCTTC. It specifies CASTYSTSGSFDEQFF. Filled out from reference TRBV9 and TRBJ2-1, the complete variable domain reads DSGVTQTPKHLITATGQRVTLRCSPRSGDLSVYWYQQSLDQGLQFLIQYYNGEERAKGNILERFSAQQFPDLHSELNLSSLELGDSALYFCASTYSTSGSFDEQFFGPGTRLTVL.

The chain is built from TRBV9 and TRBJ2-5; TRBD1 matches at 8 bases. The V gene's germline CDR1 is SGDLS and CDR2 YYNGEE. With V trimmed by 0 bases and J by 2 bases, 6 bases remained unmatched. The CDR3 loop spans 16 amino acids. The CDR3 reads CASSVAPGQGQETQYF. DNA for the CDR3: TGTGCCAGCAGCGTAGCCCCCGGACAGGGACAAGAGACCCAGTACTTC.

The chain is built from TRBV7-9 and TRBJ2-1; tentative D call: TRBD2 (6 bases). CDR3 length: 14 residues. The germline V and J ends were trimmed by 0 bases and 6 bases, with 9 bases remaining between them. Germline CDR1 reads SEHNR; CDR2 reads FQNEAQ (reference sequence). CDR3 protein: CASSLAREVNEQFF. CDR3 coding DNA: TGTGCCAGCAGCTTAGCGAGGGAGGTCAATGAGCAGTTCTTC. Complete variable domain (other parts from reference TRBV7-9 and TRBJ2-1): DTGVSQNPRHKITKRGQNVTFRCDPISEHNRLYWYRQTLGQGPEFLTYFQNEAQLEKSRLLSDRFSAERPKGSFSTLEIQRTEQGDSAMYLCASSLAREVNEQFFGPGTRLTVL.

The rearrangement uses TRBV19 and TRBJ2-7; TRBD1 matches at 9 bases. CDR3 length equals 16 residues. V trimming: 5 bases; J trimming: 3 bases; junction bases outside the gene matches: 11. Germline assignment: CDR1 LNHDA and CDR2 SQIVND (reference sequence). The CDR3 nucleotides are TGTGCCAGTAGTCCCCCCGCCGGGACAGGGTTCTACGAGCAGTACTTC. It is translated as CASSPPAGTGFYEQYF.

The chain employs TRBV27 and TRBJ2-1; 16 bases agree with TRBD2. CDR1 and CDR2 (germline): MNHEY, SMNVEV (reference sequence). The CDR3 contains 18 residues. Trimming removed 4 bases from V and 12 bases from J; junction bases left unmatched: 15. The chain's CDR3 is CASSWGTGGLAGGVGQFF. The DNA of the CDR3 is TGTGCCAGCAGTTGGGGGACAGGGGGACTAGCGGGAGGGGTAGGGCAGTTCTTC.

The chain recombines TRBV6-5 with TRBJ2-1; 7 nucleotides agree with TRBD1. Trimming at V came to 0 bases and at J to 9 bases, leaving 5 bases not matched to a gene. The CDR3 runs to 14 residues. CDR1 and CDR2 (germline): MNHEY, SVGAGI. CDR3 in amino acids: CASSYSAQGSEQFF. As DNA, the CDR3 is TGTGCCAGCAGTTACTCCGCACAGGGGAGTGAGCAGTTCTTC.

The chain has TRBV27 and TRBJ1-5, with 8 bases fitting TRBD1. In germline, CDR1 is MNHEY, CDR2 SMNVEV (reference sequence). Germline trimming cut 2 bases from V and 2 bases from J; bases unmatched to any gene: 2. The CDR3 contains 15 residues. CDR3 nucleotides: TGTGCCAGCAGTTTAATGACAGGGGGCAATCAGCCCCAGCATTTT. Residues: CASSLMTGGNQPQHF.

The chain links TRBV27 to TRBJ1-1; unclear D gene. This CDR3 comprises 14 residues. V lost 3 bases to trimming and J lost 1 base, with 9 bases between them. CDR1 and CDR2 from the germline V gene are MNHEY and SMNVEV (reference sequence). CDR3 in amino acids: CASSFCSPNTEAFF. The CDR3 DNA reads as TGTGCCAGCAGTTTTTGTTCCCCGAACACTGAAGCTTTCTTT.

The chain is built from TRBV7-9 and TRBJ1-4; possible D gene TRBD1, 6 bases. Trimming left V 4 bases short and J 8 bases short, with 20 bases between. This CDR3 is 16 amino acids long. Germline values: CDR1 SEHNR, CDR2 FQNEAQ (reference sequence). CDR3 in DNA: TGTGCCAGCAGCTCCCTACTCGGGACATCGGGAGAAAAACTGTTTTTT. Its protein is CASSSLLGTSGEKLFF.

The chain recombines TRBV6-5 with TRBJ1-1, with D perhaps matching TRBD1 (6 bases). This CDR3 is built from 14 residues. V was pared by 2 bases and J by 1 base, with 8 bases between. The germline V gene has CDR1 MNHEY and CDR2 SVGAGI. CDR3 loop: CASSYGDTNTEAFF. CDR3 nucleotide sequence: TGTGCCAGCAGTTACGGGGACACGAACACTGAAGCTTTCTTT.

The rearrangement uses TRBV9 and TRBJ2-7; D gene uncertain. With 7 bases removed from V and 0 bases from J, the gap between germline ends came to 14 bases. The CDR3 extends over 14 amino acids. The germline V gene encodes CDR1 SGDLS and CDR2 YYNGEE. As DNA, the CDR3 is TGTGCCAGCGGCCCCGGGCTTAGCTCCTACGAGCAGTACTTC. Its translation: CASGPGLSSYEQYF.

V is TRBV19 and J is TRBJ2-2; no reliable D call. CDR1 is LNHDA, CDR2 SQIVND, per germline (reference sequence). This CDR3 is 13 amino acids long. With 7 bases removed from V and 6 bases from J, the gap between germline ends came to 12 bases. CDR3 protein: CASISSGSGELFF. CDR3 nucleotides: TGTGCCAGTATTTCCTCCGGGTCCGGGGAGCTGTTTTTT.

The chain joins TRBV10-3 to TRBJ1-6, with D perhaps matching TRBD1 (5 bases). The CDR3 spans 19 residues. Trimming removed 7 bases at V and 8 bases at J, with 30 bases between. Germline V gives CDR1 ENHRY, CDR2 SYGVKD. The CDR3 region is CAIKGVGTPPGSMHSPLHF. CDR3 in DNA: TGTGCCATCAAAGGGGTCGGGACCCCTCCCGGGAGTATGCATTCACCCCTCCACTTT.

The V call is TRBV5-1, the J call TRBJ2-3, with 8 bases aligning to TRBD1. This CDR3 contains 14 residues. Germline V gene lookup returns CDR1 SGHRS and CDR2 YFSETQ. The J segment lost 4 bases and the V segment lost 3 bases, leaving 4 bases of the junction unmatched. The DNA of the CDR3 is TGCGCCAGCAGCTCCCCAGGGGGCGCAGATACGCAGTATTTT. Residues: CASSSPGGADTQYF.